Described below is a single TCR beta chain sequence and its context. Its antigen is as yet unknown. This entry comes from a study of T cell responses to AZD1222 COVID-19 vaccine. The CDR3 is 12 amino acids. The germline V gene has CDR1 SEHNR and CDR2 FQNEAQ (reference sequence). V dropped 3 bases and J dropped 7; count of bases not matched to a gene: 2. Method: immunoSEQ multiplex PCR; TCRdb's copy keeps in-frame clones and lacks some. The table shows fewer than 150,000 clones, with about 94% occurring only once. General study findings and limits: Variant regions that are unmutated are reportedly the target of nearly half of spike-specific TCRs. Repertoires were sampled only after the peak T cell response. Mapped onto spike, vaccine-associated CD4 TCRs spanned it and were dominant at 160-218 and 743-854. Clonal diversity was possibly underestimated; the donors were predominantly white British and more often female.

This clonotype originated in an adult in good health. Source: peripheral blood, taken on day 0 of AZD1222 vaccination. The chain links TRBV7-9 to TRBJ1-1; 7 bases are a match to TRBD1. The CDR3 spells CASSFGTVEAFF. CDR3 nucleotide sequence: TGTGCCAGCAGCTTTGGGACAGTTGAAGCTTTCTTT. Variable domain in full (rest from reference TRBV7-9 and TRBJ1-1): DTGVSQNPRHKITKRGQNVTFRCDPISEHNRLYWYRQTLGQGPEFLTYFQNEAQLEKSRLLSDRFSAERPKGSFSTLEIQRTEQGDSAMYLCASSFGTVEAFFGQGTRLTVV.